Below, one T cell receptor beta chain is given with its context. The sample belongs to a study of control samples from healthy donors and cancer patients. Sequencing was performed with immunoSEQ multiplex PCR; in TCRdb, only in-frame clones are kept and a portion is missing. The sample records under 200,000 clones, 96% being singletons. Trimming left V 1 base short and J 9 bases short, with 9 bases between. The CDR3 consists of 13 residues. The germline CDR1 and CDR2 sequences are SGHTA and FQGNSA. Sequencing was performed on blood. This rearrangement joins TRBV7-2 to TRBJ2-2; D is perhaps TRBD1 or TRBD2 (5 bases each). This receptor was obtained from a woman aged 25 to 39 in good health. For the CDR3, the DNA is TGTGCCAGCAGCTTAGGTCGGGACCGGGAGCTGTTTTTT. Protein: CASSLGRDRELFF.